This T cell receptor (beta chain) was identified during a study of blood T cell repertoires in COVID-19 (dated by TCRdb to 2018 to 2021). The study in broad terms: Samples from collaborators originated in the United States, Italy and Spain and spanned both the acute and convalescent phases of COVID-19. A freely available public database, intended as a resource for researchers studying the immune response to SARS-CoV-2, is where the repertoires were released. Samples were obtained from the ongoing ImmuneRACE study (first 160 participants) and from 1,200 or so subjects provided by 6 global collaborators. Where HLA class I and class II types were available, the types were taken from metadata supplied by the sample provider, not from assay-based typing. The dataset comprised deeply sampled blood TCRbeta repertoires from subjects exposed to, actively infected with, or recovered from COVID-19. The prospective study material was composed of cDNA or gDNA derived from T cells, B-cell-depleted T cells, or PBMCs. Sample metadata almost always included a de-identified subject ID, COVID-19 status, age in years and sex. Here is what the overall study found, with its caveats: How much clinical and demographic metadata was included differed by source and by participant, and the metadata was provided uncurated.

Spanning cysteine to phenylalanine, the CDR3 consists of 14 amino acids. The entry retains the CDR3 DNA only, 42 bases that are in frame from base 1. The germline V gene provides CDR1 SQVTM and CDR2 ANQGSEA. Relative to germline, V is missing 7 bases and J is missing 4 bases, with 7 bases of the junction outside any gene match. Whole blood was collected in K2EDTA tubes by collaborating institutions according to the institutions' own protocols. Collaborator samples were shipped for TCRbeta analysis as frozen whole blood, isolated PBMCs, or DNA extracted from either sample type. Comments on this clone: The antigen it binds to is not known. No much larger clone is present one base from it, and per-base qualities are unavailable.

The immunoSEQ Assay, a bias-controlled multiplex PCR, was used to amplify TCRbeta CDR3 regions from genomic DNA. On the authors' methods: The number of nucleated cells in each sample was estimated by amplification of reference gene primers within the assay. Sequence reads were collapsed and filtered to measure the absolute abundance of every unique TCRbeta CDR3 rearrangement. For each sample, productive Simpson clonality was calculated as the square root of Simpson's diversity index over productive rearrangements. Imported from immuneACCESS, the table was reduced by TCRdb to in-frame sequences with V and J called. These copies leave out some clones; in studies compared against another copy, an unresolved V gene accounts for under half, and the cause of the remainder is not known. V and J calls and clone size are as listed in that table; D and trimming were resolved from the DNA. This sample gives 180,000 or so clones in total; around 90% of them show up just once. The ten biggest clones cover approximately 0.64% of the sample.

The source material was peripheral blood. The TCR sequence derives from a man aged 50 to 59 with acute or convalescent COVID-19. The sequence links TRBV29-1 to TRBJ2-7; TRBD2 matches 13 bases in the middle. CDR3 reads: CSARTSGGGYEQYF. The nucleotides are TGCAGCGCCAGGACTAGCGGGGGAGGGTACGAGCAGTACTTC.